This T cell receptor beta chain was documented in a study of T cell responses to AZD1222 COVID-19 vaccine. Germline V gene data show CDR1 as SGHTA and CDR2 as FQGNSA. The CDR3 covers 16 residues. The V gene lost 5 bases and the J gene lost 1 base, with 15 bases spanning the gap. Study conclusions and caveats: The donor group comprised mostly white British people and more females; the analysis possibly underestimated clonal diversity. Among spike-specific TCRs, nearly half reportedly target unmutated variant regions. Vaccine-associated CD4 TCRs ranged over spike, dominating at 160-218 and 743-854.

Profiled with immunoSEQ multiplex PCR; TCRdb holds only in-frame clones, not every one. Here the sample spans roughly 180,000 clones, approximately 95% being singletons. On this clone itself: The antigen is unknown.

The chain carries TRBV7-2 and TRBJ1-3; D possibly corresponds to TRBD1 (5 bases). The specimen was peripheral blood, collected 28 days after the second dose of the MenACWY control vaccine. This receptor was obtained from an adult who received the MenACWY meningococcal vaccine as a control. The CDR3 sequence is CASSTSGARSGNTIYF. As DNA, the CDR3 is TGTGCCAGCAGCACTTCCGGGGCCAGATCTGGAAACACCATATATTTT.